The T cell receptor beta chain described here comes from a study of beta chain features in type 1 diabetes. The study's findings and limits: Moderate yet significant TCRB CDR3 shortening was seen in Type 1 diabetes patients in all four CD4+ subsets.

The investigators reverse transcribed all of the isolated RNA, so they sequenced expressed TCRB transcripts. TCRdb's copy holds only in-frame clones and misses some; the assay was immunoSEQ multiplex PCR. The sample records around 100,000 clones, about 26% being singletons. Of note for this clone: The target antigen is unknown.

The receptor was isolated from a woman aged 18-29 years with type 1 diabetes. The sequenced sample was central memory CD4+ T cells from blood.

CDR3 DNA sequence: TGTGCCAGCAGCCTTCCTGTAGCGGGGGCCTACGAGCAGTACTTC. Its protein is CASSLPVAGAYEQYF. This rearrangement joins TRBV28 to TRBJ2-7, with 9 bases fitting TRBD2. The CDR3 totals 15 residues. The J segment lost 2 bases and the V segment lost 6 bases, leaving 8 bases of the junction unmatched. CDR1 is MDHEN, CDR2 SYDVKM, per germline. Together with reference TRBV28 and TRBJ2-7, the CDR3 gives the full variable domain: DVKVTQSSRYLVKRTGEKVFLECVQDMDHENMFWYRQDPGLGLRLIYFSYDVKMKEKGDIPEGYSVSREKKERFSLILESASTNQTSMYLCASSLPVAGAYEQYFGPGTRLTVT.